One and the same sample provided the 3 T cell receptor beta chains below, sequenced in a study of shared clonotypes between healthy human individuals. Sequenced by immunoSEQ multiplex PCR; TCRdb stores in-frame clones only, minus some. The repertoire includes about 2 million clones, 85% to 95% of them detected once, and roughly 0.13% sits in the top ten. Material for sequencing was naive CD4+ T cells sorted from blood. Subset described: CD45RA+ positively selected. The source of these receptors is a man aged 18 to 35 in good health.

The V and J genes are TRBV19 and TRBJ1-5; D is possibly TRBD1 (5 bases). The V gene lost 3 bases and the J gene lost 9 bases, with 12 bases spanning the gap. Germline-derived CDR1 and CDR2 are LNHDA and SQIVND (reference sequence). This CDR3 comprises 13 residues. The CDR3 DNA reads TGTGCCAGTAGTATCCGGGGCCGGTGGCCCCAGCATTTT. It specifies CASSIRGRWPQHF.

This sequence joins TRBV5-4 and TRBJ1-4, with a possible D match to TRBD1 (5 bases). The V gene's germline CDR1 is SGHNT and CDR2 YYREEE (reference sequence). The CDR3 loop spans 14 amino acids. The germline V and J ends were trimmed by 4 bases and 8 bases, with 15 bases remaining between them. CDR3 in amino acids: CASSLGRGGEKLFF. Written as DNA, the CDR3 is TGTGCCAGCAGCCTGGGACGGGGTGGGGAAAAACTGTTTTTT.

This chain's CDR3 is CASNPLGDRDAEQFF. The CDR3 coding sequence is TGTGCCAGCAACCCCCTTGGGGACAGGGACGCTGAGCAGTTCTTC. The chain combines TRBV28 with TRBJ2-1, with 9 bases matching TRBD1. CDR1 and CDR2 (germline): MDHEN, SYDVKM. CDR3 length: 15 residues. The V and J ends lost 7 bases and 9 bases, in that order; junction bases with no gene match: 13.